The 11 T cell receptor beta chains reported below all come from one sample, sequenced in a study of T cell responses to AZD1222 COVID-19 vaccine. Data came from immunoSEQ multiplex PCR; TCRdb stores just in-frame clones and leaves some out. The table records some 120,000 clones, 88% of them present only once. This sample comprised peripheral blood, obtained on day 0 of AZD1222 vaccination. The receptors stem from an adult in good health.

The chain is built from TRBV11-2 and TRBJ1-4; D not certain. CDR3 length equals 14 residues. From germline, CDR1 is SGHAT and CDR2 FQNNGV. The germline V and J ends were trimmed by 3 bases and 8 bases, with 13 bases remaining between them. CDR3 coding DNA: TGTGCCAGCAGCTTGGGGTTGGGGAGGGAAAAACTGTTTTTT. This codes for CASSLGLGREKLFF.

The rearrangement uses TRBV5-8 and TRBJ1-2, with 12 bases matching TRBD1. Germline assignment: CDR1 SGHTS and CDR2 YDEGEE. V was clipped by 7 bases and J by 4 bases; unmatched bases: 17. This CDR3 is built from 18 residues. The DNA for the CDR3 is TGTGCCAGCTACGGGGTGAGGGACAGGGGGCGCCTGGCCTATGGCTACACCTTC. Its translation is CASYGVRDRGRLAYGYTF.

The CDR3 nucleotides read TGTGCCAGCAGCTTGGGGGGTGACTATGGCTACACCTTC. Translated, it gives CASSLGGDYGYTF. The chain employs TRBV7-8 and TRBJ1-2, with D possibly being TRBD1 (5 bases). With 3 bases removed from V and 3 bases from J, the gap between germline ends came to 8 bases. This CDR3 has 13 residues. Germline assignment: CDR1 SGHVS and CDR2 FQNEAQ.

The CDR3 is CSAGGNGDQPQHF. The CDR3, as DNA: TGCAGCGCCGGGGGGAACGGAGATCAGCCCCAGCATTTT. The rearrangement joins TRBV29-1 to TRBJ1-5, with D maybe TRBD1 (5 bases). V lost 7 bases to trimming and J lost 5 bases, with 15 bases between them. CDR1 and CDR2 from the germline V gene are SQVTM and ANQGSEA. CDR3 length: 13 amino acids. Full variable domain (remainder filled in from reference TRBV29-1 and TRBJ1-5): SAVISQKPSRDICQRGTSLTIQCQVDSQVTMMFWYRQQPGQSLTLIATANQGSEATYESGFVIDKFPISRPNLTFSTLTVSNMSPEDSSIYLCSAGGNGDQPQHFGDGTRLSIL.

This chain uses TRBV28 with TRBJ2-7; 8 nucleotides line up with TRBD1. The CDR3 extends over 12 amino acids. Germline CDR1 and CDR2: MDHEN and SYDVKM. V lost 7 bases and J lost 3; bases outside the gene matches: 2. The CDR3 nucleotides are TGTGCCAGCACGACAGGGGACTACGAGCAGTACTTC. Translation: CASTTGDYEQYF.

The V gene is TRBV7-8, the J gene TRBJ2-7; 11 nucleotides match TRBD1. V trimming: 6 bases; J trimming: 4 bases; junction bases outside the gene matches: 14. The CDR3 is 17 residues long. The germline V gene has CDR1 SGHVS and CDR2 FQNEAQ. DNA of the CDR3: TGTGCCAGCAGGGGGATATTGTGGACAGGGGGCGGTTACGAGCAGTACTTC. Encoded protein: CASRGILWTGGGYEQYF. Supplemented by reference TRBV7-8 and TRBJ2-7, the full variable domain reads GAGVSQSPRYKVAKRGQDVALRCDPISGHVSLFWYQQALGQGPEFLTYFQNEAQLDKSGLPSDRFFAERPEGSVSTLKIQRTQQEDSAVYLCASRGILWTGGGYEQYFGPGTRLTVT.

This sequence joins TRBV27 and TRBJ2-7, with 10 bases aligning to TRBD1. V trimming: 3 bases; J trimming: 5 bases; junction bases outside the gene matches: 7. Germline CDR1 and CDR2: MNHEY and SMNVEV (reference sequence). This CDR3 has 15 amino acids. The CDR3: CASSLAGQGYHEQYF. CDR3 coding DNA: TGTGCCAGCAGTTTGGCGGGACAGGGGTACCACGAGCAGTACTTC.

J is TRBJ1-5 and V is TRBV19, with 7 bases lining up with TRBD1. Germline CDR1 and CDR2: LNHDA and SQIVND (reference sequence). This CDR3 spans 16 amino acids. Trimming cost V 3 bases and J 0 bases; bases outside gene matches: 5. The chain's CDR3 is CASSILGQASNQPQHF. Written as DNA, the CDR3 is TGTGCCAGTAGTATCCTAGGACAGGCTAGCAATCAGCCCCAGCATTTT.

The CDR3 DNA sequence: TGTGCCAGTAGTCCCCAAGGGGCGGCAGGCGCCTATGGCTACACCTTC. Protein product: CASSPQGAAGAYGYTF. The chain uses TRBV19 and TRBJ1-2, with D perhaps matching TRBD1 (5 bases). The CDR3 extends over 16 amino acids. Per the germline V gene, CDR1 is LNHDA and CDR2 is SQIVND (reference sequence). V lost 5 bases and J 4 bases, leaving 20 bases between the germline ends.

V and J are TRBV6-5 and TRBJ2-3; possibly TRBD1 or TRBD2 for D (6 bases each). V shed 6 bases and J shed 5 bases, with 15 bases lying between them. CDR3 length equals 14 residues. Per the germline V gene, CDR1 is MNHEY and CDR2 is SVGAGI. DNA of the CDR3: TGTGCCAGCAGGAACAGGGAGGTTTTAGATACGCAGTATTTT. Protein sequence: CASRNREVLDTQYF.

About this clone itself: The junction shows a germline mismatch at one end, possibly a read error. The rearrangement joins TRBV5-4 to TRBJ2-7; TRBD1 matches at 9 bases. The CDR3 is made up of 13 amino acids. Germline CDR1 and CDR2: SGHNT and YYREEE (reference sequence). CDR3 amino acids: CATQDRGSHEQYF. Written as DNA, the CDR3 is TGTGCCACCCAGGACAGGGGCTCCCACGAGCAGTACTTC.